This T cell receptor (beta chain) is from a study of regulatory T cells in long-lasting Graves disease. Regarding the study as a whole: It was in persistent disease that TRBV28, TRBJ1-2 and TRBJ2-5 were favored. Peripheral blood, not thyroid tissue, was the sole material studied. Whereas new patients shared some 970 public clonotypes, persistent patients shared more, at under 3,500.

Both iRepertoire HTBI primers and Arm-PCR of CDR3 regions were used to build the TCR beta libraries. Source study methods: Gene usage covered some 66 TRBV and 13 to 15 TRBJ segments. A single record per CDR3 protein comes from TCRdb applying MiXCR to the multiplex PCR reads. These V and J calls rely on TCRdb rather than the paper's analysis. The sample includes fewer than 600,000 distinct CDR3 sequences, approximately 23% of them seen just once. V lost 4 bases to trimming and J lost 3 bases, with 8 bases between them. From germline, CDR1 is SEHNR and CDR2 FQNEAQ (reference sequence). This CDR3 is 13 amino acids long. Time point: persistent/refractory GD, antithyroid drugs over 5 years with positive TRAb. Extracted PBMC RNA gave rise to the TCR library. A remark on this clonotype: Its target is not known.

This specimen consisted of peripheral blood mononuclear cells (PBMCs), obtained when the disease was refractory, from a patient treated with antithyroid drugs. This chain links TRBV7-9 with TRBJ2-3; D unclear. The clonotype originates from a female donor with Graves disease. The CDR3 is CASSSSLTDTQYF. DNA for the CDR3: TGTGCCAGCAGCTCCTCCTTGACAGATACGCAGTATTTT. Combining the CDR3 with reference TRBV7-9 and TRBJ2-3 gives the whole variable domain DTGVSQNPRHKITKRGQNVTFRCDPISEHNRLYWYRQTLGQGPEFLTYFQNEAQLEKSRLLSDRFSAERPKGSFSTLEIQRTEQGDSAMYLCASSSSLTDTQYFGPGTRLTVL.